These 4 T cell receptor beta chains were sequenced from one sample in a study of T cell responses to AZD1222 COVID-19 vaccine. Using immunoSEQ multiplex PCR, the repertoire was profiled, and TCRdb retains in-frame clones only, with some absent. The table records more than 85,000 clones, roughly 86% of them present only once. Material: peripheral blood, obtained on day 0 of AZD1222 vaccination. These TCRs come from an adult in good health.

The rearrangement uses TRBV19 and TRBJ2-5, with D perhaps TRBD2 (6 bases). Germline V lookup: CDR1 LNHDA, CDR2 SQIVND (reference sequence). This CDR3 region has 17 residues. Trimming pared 3 bases from V and 3 bases from J, leaving 20 bases between. CDR3: CASSIMAGLGTEETQYF. The CDR3 DNA follows: TGTGCCAGTAGTATCATGGCGGGGTTGGGGACCGAAGAGACCCAGTACTTC.

This rearrangement joins TRBV29-1 to TRBJ2-3, with a weak D call TRBD1 (5 bases). The V gene lost 2 bases and the J gene lost 8 bases, with 17 bases spanning the gap. CDR3 length: 14 residues. Germline loops: CDR1 SQVTM, CDR2 ANQGSEA. The CDR3 nucleotides are TGCAGCGTTGAAACAGGAAGCCCTCAGGGTACGCAGTATTTT. Its translation: CSVETGSPQGTQYF.

This chain connects TRBV9 to TRBJ2-1, with D tentatively TRBD1 (6 bases). The V gene's germline CDR1 is SGDLS and CDR2 YYNGEE. This CDR3 comprises 15 residues. With 3 bases removed from V and 2 bases from J, the gap between germline ends came to 12 bases. CDR3 protein: CASSALQGTYNEQFF. As DNA, the CDR3 is TGTGCCAGCAGCGCTCTACAGGGAACCTACAATGAGCAGTTCTTC.

The J gene is TRBJ2-1, the V gene TRBV6-5; D is possibly TRBD2 (6 bases). V lost 3 bases and J 2 bases, leaving 11 bases between the germline ends. The CDR3 sequence is 15 residues long. Germline V gene lookup returns CDR1 MNHEY and CDR2 SVGAGI. CDR3 nucleotides: TGTGCCAGCAGTTATCGGCGGGAAGCCTACAATGAGCAGTTCTTC. Its translation: CASSYRREAYNEQFF.